These 20 T cell receptor beta chains were sequenced from one sample in a study of regulatory T cells in long-lasting Graves disease. Time point specified: newly diagnosed GD, antithyroid drugs for less than 3 months. From RNA extracted from PBMCs, the TCR library was made. Assembly of TCR beta libraries relied on iRepertoire HTBI primers together with Arm-PCR of CDR3 regions. TCRdb processed the multiplex PCR reads anew with MiXCR; each CDR3 protein has one entry. Of hundreds of thousands of distinct CDR3 sequences in the sample, about 16% are singletons; the top ten hold around a fifth. The source was peripheral blood mononuclear cells (PBMCs), collected at new diagnosis, from a patient treated with antithyroid drugs. The receptors come from a female donor with Graves disease.

This clonotype came up many times. The chain joins TRBV3-1 to TRBJ2-1; D uncertain. V dropped 3 bases and J dropped 0 bases, with 18 bases sitting between them. The CDR3 extends over 18 amino acids. Germline-derived CDR1 and CDR2 are LGHDT and YNNKEL (reference sequence). The CDR3 reads CASSHYTLDPSSYNEQFF. The CDR3 DNA is TGTGCCAGCAGCCATTACACCCTCGACCCGAGCTCCTACAATGAGCAGTTCTTC.

This clonotype came up many times. V and J are TRBV30 and TRBJ2-2; tentatively, D is TRBD2 (6 bases). Germline assignment: CDR1 GTSNPN and CDR2 SVGIG (reference sequence). The CDR3 runs 15 residues. Trimming left V 5 bases short and J 7 bases short, with 20 bases between. This chain's CDR3 is CAWGGTRSNSGELFF. The CDR3 DNA follows: TGTGCCTGGGGGGGGACCCGGAGTAATAGCGGGGAGCTGTTTTTT.

This clonotype showed up many times. The V gene is TRBV6-1, the J gene TRBJ2-3; D is ambiguous. This CDR3 comprises 17 residues. Germline-derived CDR1 and CDR2 are MNHNS and SASEGT. V was shortened by 5 bases and J by 6 bases, with 24 bases between the two germline ends. The DNA for the CDR3 is TGTGCCAGCAGTCCACCCTCGACGGCGGTCCCTTTCGATACGCAGTATTTT. Translating gives CASSPPSTAVPFDTQYF.

The chain uses TRBV7-6 and TRBJ1-4, with D unclear. The germline gives CDR1 SGHVS, CDR2 FNYEAQ. This CDR3 is built from 14 residues. Trimming cost V 1 base and J 3 bases, with 6 bases left between them. The CDR3 DNA follows: TGTGCCAGCAGCTTAGGAGGGTCTAATGAAAAACTGTTTTTT. Residues: CASSLGGSNEKLFF. Supplemented by reference TRBV7-6 and TRBJ1-4, the full variable domain reads GAGVSQSPRYKVTKRGQDVALRCDPISGHVSLYWYRQALGQGPEFLTYFNYEAQQDKSGLPNDRFSAERPEGSISTLTIQRTEQRDSAMYRCASSLGGSNEKLFFGSGTQLSVL.

This clonotype was detected only a few times. The rearrangement uses TRBV29-1 and TRBJ2-7; TRBD1 agrees at 8 bases. Germline lookup yields CDR1 SQVTM and CDR2 ANQGSEA. CDR3 length: 13 residues. With V trimmed by 3 bases and J by 3 bases, 4 bases remained unmatched. In DNA, the CDR3 is TGCAGCGTTGATTCTGGACAGGGCTACGAGCAGTACTTC. This codes for CSVDSGQGYEQYF.

This clonotype has at least ten counts. The chain employs TRBV7-2 and TRBJ2-7; TRBD1 aligns across 9 bases. The CDR3 covers 16 residues. V was clipped by 0 bases and J by 6 bases; unmatched bases: 9. Germline V gene data show CDR1 as SGHTA and CDR2 as FQGNSA. The CDR3 loop reads CASSLAAGQGACEQYF. In DNA form, the CDR3 reads TGTGCCAGCAGCTTAGCGGCGGGACAGGGAGCCTGCGAGCAGTACTTC.

Points on this clonotype: Given a much more abundant clone one base away, this may be a read error. The chain has TRBV4-1 and TRBJ1-1, with a weak D call TRBD1 (5 bases). Germline V gives CDR1 MGHRA, CDR2 YSYEKL. CDR3 length: 17 amino acids. The chain's CDR3 is CASSQEASRVWNTEASF. The CDR3, as DNA: TGCGCCAGCAGCCAAGAAGCCTCCAGGGTCTGGAACACTGAAGCTTCCTTT.

This clonotype appeared many times. The rearrangement links TRBV11-1 to TRBJ2-2; D remains ambiguous. Germline lookup yields CDR1 SGHAT and CDR2 FQDESV (reference sequence). There are 14 residues in the CDR3. Deletions cut 5 bases from V and 9 bases from J, with 16 bases between. CDR3 sequence reads: CASSLSLNSRELFF. In DNA form, the CDR3 reads TGTGCCAGCAGCCTATCCCTAAACAGCCGGGAGCTGTTTTTT.

This clonotype was recorded many times. This rearrangement joins TRBV29-1 to TRBJ2-5, with D perhaps matching TRBD1 (6 bases). This CDR3 has 12 amino acids. In germline, CDR1 is SQVTM, CDR2 ANQGSEA. V lost 7 bases, J lost 5 bases, and 14 bases lay in between. CDR3 loop: CSAYRAMETQYF. The CDR3 bases are TGCAGCGCCTACAGGGCGATGGAGACCCAGTACTTC.

The table lists this clonotype with many counts. This chain links TRBV20-1 with TRBJ2-2, with TRBD2 identical over 9 bases. This CDR3 comprises 15 residues. The trim removed 5 bases at V and 1 base at J, leaving 5 bases unmatched. Germline CDR1 reads DFQATT; CDR2 reads SNEGSKA (reference sequence). CDR3 region: CSAPGLAENTGELFF. In DNA, the CDR3 is TGCAGTGCTCCGGGACTAGCAGAGAACACCGGGGAGCTGTTTTTT.

This clonotype has just a few counts. The chain employs TRBV2 and TRBJ1-6; no definite D call. Looked up from germline, CDR1 is SNHLY and CDR2 is FYNNEI. The V gene lost 7 bases and the J gene lost 3 bases, with 13 bases spanning the gap. The CDR3 has 15 residues. The CDR3 DNA follows: TGTGCCAGCAAGACCGAAGAGAACTATAATTCACCCCTCCACTTT. Residues: CASKTEENYNSPLHF.

The chain joins TRBV5-1 to TRBJ2-7, with D possibly matching TRBD1 (5 bases). The CDR3 extends over 13 amino acids. Trimming shortened V by 1 base and J by 7 bases, and 12 bases separated the two germline ends. From germline, CDR1 is SGHRS and CDR2 YFSETQ. This CDR3 reads CASSLSMQGEQYF. CDR3 nucleotides: TGCGCCAGCAGCTTGTCAATGCAGGGTGAGCAGTACTTC.

This clonotype was seen at least ten times. V gene TRBV24-1 combines with J gene TRBJ1-1; D possibly corresponds to TRBD1 (5 bases). The CDR3 runs to 13 residues. The V gene's germline CDR1 is KGHDR and CDR2 SFDVKD. The V end was cut by 9 bases, the J end by 4 bases, with 14 bases between. The CDR3 reads CATGGPGSTEAFF. The CDR3 DNA sequence: TGTGCCACCGGGGGACCCGGTAGCACTGAAGCTTTCTTT.

J is TRBJ2-1 and V is TRBV19; TRBD2 aligns across 10 bases. CDR1 LNHDA and CDR2 SQIVND come from the germline V gene (reference sequence). Trimming at V came to 4 bases and at J to 4 bases, leaving 4 bases not matched to a gene. The CDR3 length is 15 residues. CDR3 protein: CASSTWTSGYNEQFF. The CDR3 region has the DNA TGTGCCAGTAGTACCTGGACTAGCGGTTACAATGAGCAGTTCTTC. Full variable domain (missing parts from reference TRBV19 and TRBJ2-1): DGGITQSPKYLFRKEGQNVTLSCEQNLNHDAMYWYRQDPGQGLRLIYYSQIVNDFQKGDIAEGYSVSREKKESFPLTVTSAQKNPTAFYLCASSTWTSGYNEQFFGPGTRLTVL.

This clonotype has at least ten counts. The chain combines TRBV9 with TRBJ1-3; TRBD1 is a possible D gene (5 bases). The CDR3 contains 17 residues. The V gene lost 4 bases and the J gene lost 7 bases, with 24 bases spanning the gap. Germline V lookup: CDR1 SGDLS, CDR2 YYNGEE. The DNA of the CDR3 is TGTGCCAGCAGCCCTTCTGGGACGGAGGGGCGAGACAACACCATATATTTT. It yields the protein CASSPSGTEGRDNTIYF.

In this sample, this clonotype turned up many times. V is TRBV7-9 and J is TRBJ2-7; 8 positions agree with TRBD2. This CDR3 is 16 amino acids long. Germline V lookup: CDR1 SEHNR, CDR2 FQNEAQ (reference sequence). V lost 2 bases to trimming and J lost 2 bases; unmatched junction nucleotides: 8. The CDR3 coding sequence is TGTGCCAGCAGCTTATCGGACCGGGGACTAGCCTACGAGCAGTACTTC. Its translation is CASSLSDRGLAYEQYF.

This clonotype came up a few times. The rearrangement uses TRBV9 and TRBJ1-1; maybe TRBD1 (5 bases). The CDR3 extends over 15 amino acids. The V end was cut by 0 bases, the J end by 3 bases, with 12 bases between. Germline values: CDR1 SGDLS, CDR2 YYNGEE. CDR3 coding DNA: TGTGCCAGCAGCGTAGCTCAGGGATCGGACACTGAAGCTTTCTTT. It codes for CASSVAQGSDTEAFF.

This clonotype was detected only a few times. This chain connects TRBV4-3 to TRBJ1-2; no clear D. Germline V lookup: CDR1 LGHNA, CDR2 YSLEER. This CDR3 is built from 15 residues. The germline V and J ends were trimmed by 0 bases and 3 bases, with 11 bases remaining between them. Here the CDR3 DNA reads TGCGCCAGCAGCCAAGATTACGATGCGTACTATGGCTACACCTTC. It translates to CASSQDYDAYYGYTF.

This clonotype showed up many times. The rearrangement joins TRBV5-1 to TRBJ1-1; D gene ambiguous. CDR1 and CDR2 from the germline V gene are SGHRS and YFSETQ. CDR3 length: 16 amino acids. V shed 0 bases and J shed 2 bases, with 14 bases lying between them. The CDR3 region is CASSLEAATLNTEAFF. DNA for the CDR3: TGCGCCAGCAGCTTGGAGGCAGCTACCCTTAACACTGAAGCTTTCTTT.

The chain combines TRBV11-2 with TRBJ2-7; maybe TRBD2 (6 bases). Trimming shortened V by 4 bases and J by 6 bases, and 13 bases separated the two germline ends. The germline V gene has CDR1 SGHAT and CDR2 FQNNGV. The CDR3 loop spans 13 amino acids. CDR3 in DNA: TGTGCCAGCAGCTCCGGGACTGCCGTCGAGCAGTACTTC. It codes for CASSSGTAVEQYF.